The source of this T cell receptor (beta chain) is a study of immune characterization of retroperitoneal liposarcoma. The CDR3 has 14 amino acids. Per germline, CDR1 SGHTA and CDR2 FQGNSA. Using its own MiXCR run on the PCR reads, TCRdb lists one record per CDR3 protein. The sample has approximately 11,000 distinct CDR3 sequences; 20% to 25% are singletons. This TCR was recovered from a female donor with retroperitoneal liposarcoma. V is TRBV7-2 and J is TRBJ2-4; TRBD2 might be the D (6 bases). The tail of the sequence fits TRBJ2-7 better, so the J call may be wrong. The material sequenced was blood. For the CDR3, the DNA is TGTGCCAGCAGCTTAGCCGGGAGACCTTACGAGCAGTACTTC. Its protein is CASSLAGRPYEQYF.